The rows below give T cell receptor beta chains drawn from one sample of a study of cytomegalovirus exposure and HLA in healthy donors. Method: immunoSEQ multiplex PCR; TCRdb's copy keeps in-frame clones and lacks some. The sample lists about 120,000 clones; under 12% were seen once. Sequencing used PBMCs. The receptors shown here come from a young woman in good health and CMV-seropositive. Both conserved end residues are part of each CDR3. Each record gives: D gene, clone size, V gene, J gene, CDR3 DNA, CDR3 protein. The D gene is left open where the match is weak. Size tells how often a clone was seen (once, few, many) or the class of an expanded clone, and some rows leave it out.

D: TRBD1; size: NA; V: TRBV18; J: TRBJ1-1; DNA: TGTGCCAGCTCACCGGGACAGAGGAACACTGAAGCTTTCTTT; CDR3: CASSPGQRNTEAFF
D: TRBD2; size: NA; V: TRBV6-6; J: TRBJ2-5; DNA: TGTGCCAGCAATGGGGGAGGGGAGACCCAGTACTTC; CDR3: CASNGGGETQYF
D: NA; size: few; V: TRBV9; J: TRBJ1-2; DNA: TGTGCCAGCAGCTTTAGTGGGTTTGACCAGGAATATGGCTACACCTTC; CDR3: CASSFSGFDQEYGYTF
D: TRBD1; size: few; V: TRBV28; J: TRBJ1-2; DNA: TGTGCCAGCAGTACTACCGGGACAGAGAGGAACTATGGCTACACCTTC; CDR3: CASSTTGTERNYGYTF
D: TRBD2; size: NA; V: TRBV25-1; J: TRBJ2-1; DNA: TGTGCCAGCAACACCGGGACTAGCAACAATGAGCAGTTCTTC; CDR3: CASNTGTSNNEQFF
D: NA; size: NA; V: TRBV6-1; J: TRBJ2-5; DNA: TGTGCCAGCAGTGCCATTCCGGTAGTTCAAGAGACCCAGTACTTC; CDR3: CASSAIPVVQETQYF
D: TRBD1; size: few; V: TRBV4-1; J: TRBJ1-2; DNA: TGCGCCAGCAGCCAAGGGACAGGGAATGGCTACACCTTC; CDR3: CASSQGTGNGYTF
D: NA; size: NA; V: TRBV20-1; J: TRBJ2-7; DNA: TGCAGTGCTAGAGCAGGTGGAGAGCAGTACTTC; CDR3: CSARAGGEQYF
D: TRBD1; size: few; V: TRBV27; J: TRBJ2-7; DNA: TGTGCCACCGGGACAGGGCCCCACGAGCAGTACTTC; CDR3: CATGTGPHEQYF
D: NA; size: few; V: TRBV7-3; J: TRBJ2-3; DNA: TGTGCCAGCAGCTTAAATACAGGCAGGACAGATACGCAGTATTTT; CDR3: CASSLNTGRTDTQYF
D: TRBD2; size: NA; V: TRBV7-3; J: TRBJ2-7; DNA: TGTGCCAGCAGCCCTTTGGGGCTAGCGGGCGAGCAGTACTTC; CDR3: CASSPLGLAGEQYF
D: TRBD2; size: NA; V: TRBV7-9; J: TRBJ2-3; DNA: TGTGCCAGCAGCTTAGGGACTAGTGGGGGCACAGATACGCAGTATTTT; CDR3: CASSLGTSGGTDTQYF
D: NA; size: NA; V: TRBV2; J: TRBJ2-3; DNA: TGTGCCAGCAGTGAAAGGGGGAGTGGGATTAGCACAGATACGCAGTATTTT; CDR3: CASSERGSGISTDTQYF
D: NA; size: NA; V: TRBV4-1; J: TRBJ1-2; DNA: TGCGCCAGCAGCCAAGATGGAACAGCCTATGGCTACACCTTC; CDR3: CASSQDGTAYGYTF
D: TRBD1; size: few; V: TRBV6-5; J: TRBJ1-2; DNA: TGTGCCAGCAGTAAGGACAGGGGCAACTATGGCTACACCTTC; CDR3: CASSKDRGNYGYTF
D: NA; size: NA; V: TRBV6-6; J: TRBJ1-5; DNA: TGTGCCAGCAGTCCTCAGGGAAGTAGCAATCAGCCCCAGCATTTT; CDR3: CASSPQGSSNQPQHF
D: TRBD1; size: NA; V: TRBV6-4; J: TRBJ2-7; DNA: TGTGCCAGCAGTGACTCGACCCAGGGGGACGGCGAGCAGTACTTC; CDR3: CASSDSTQGDGEQYF
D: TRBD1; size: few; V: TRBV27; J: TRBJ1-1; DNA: TGTGCCAGCAGTCCAACCACAGGGGGCCCAGAAGCTTTCTTT; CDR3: CASSPTTGGPEAFF
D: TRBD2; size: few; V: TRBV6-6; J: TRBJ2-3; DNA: TGTGCCAGCAGTTCCGGGACTAGCGGGGGGAATACGCAGTATTTT; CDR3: CASSSGTSGGNTQYF
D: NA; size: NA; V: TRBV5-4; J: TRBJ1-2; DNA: TGTGCCAGCAGCTTTGGGGCACCAAACTATGGCTACACCTTC; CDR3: CASSFGAPNYGYTF
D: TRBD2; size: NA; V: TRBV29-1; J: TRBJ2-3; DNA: TGCAGCGTTTCATCCGGGAGGGCCGGTGGCACAGATACGCAGTATTTT; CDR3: CSVSSGRAGGTDTQYF
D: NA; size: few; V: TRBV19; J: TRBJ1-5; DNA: TGTGCCAGTAGTATAGGGGGTGGGGACACACGGCAGCATTTT; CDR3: CASSIGGGDTRQHF
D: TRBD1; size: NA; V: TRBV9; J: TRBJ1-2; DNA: TGTGCCAGCAGCCCAGGACAGGAACCTAACTATGGCTACACCTTC; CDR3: CASSPGQEPNYGYTF
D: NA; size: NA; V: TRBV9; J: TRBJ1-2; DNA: TGTGCCAGCAGCCGCCAAGAGGTGGAGGGCTACACCTTC; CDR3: CASSRQEVEGYTF
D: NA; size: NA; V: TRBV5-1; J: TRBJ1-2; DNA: TGCGCCAGCAGCTGGGACACAAACTATGGCTACACCTTC; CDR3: CASSWDTNYGYTF
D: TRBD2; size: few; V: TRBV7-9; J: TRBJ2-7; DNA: TGTGCCAGCAGCTTAGGGAGTTGGGGACTAAGGGCTTACGAGCAGTACTTC; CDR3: CASSLGSWGLRAYEQYF
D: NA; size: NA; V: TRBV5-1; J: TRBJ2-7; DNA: TGCGCCAGCAGCTTCGGCGATTCGGGCGAGCAGTACTTC; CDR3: CASSFGDSGEQYF
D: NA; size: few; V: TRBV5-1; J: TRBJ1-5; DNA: TGCGCCAGCAGCTTGGGAAGCGGGGGAGGTCAGCCCCAGCATTTT; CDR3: CASSLGSGGGQPQHF
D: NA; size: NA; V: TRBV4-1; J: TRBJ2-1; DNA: TGCGCCCGCAGCCACGGGGAGCAGTTCTTC; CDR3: CARSHGEQFF
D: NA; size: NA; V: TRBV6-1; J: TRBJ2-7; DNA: TGTGCCAGCACCTCCCTCACTAGTCCCGAGCAGTACTTC; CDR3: CASTSLTSPEQYF
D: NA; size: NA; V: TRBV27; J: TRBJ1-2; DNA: TGTGCCAGCAGTTTATCTTGGACAGCTAATTATGGCTACACCTTC; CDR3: CASSLSWTANYGYTF
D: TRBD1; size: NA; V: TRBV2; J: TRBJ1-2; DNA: TGTGCCAGCAGTTATACAGGGGACTATGGCTACACCTTC; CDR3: CASSYTGDYGYTF
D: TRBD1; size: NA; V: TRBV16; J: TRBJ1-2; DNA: TGTGCCAGCAGCCAATGGGGGACAGGGGGTGATGGCTACACCTTC; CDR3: CASSQWGTGGDGYTF
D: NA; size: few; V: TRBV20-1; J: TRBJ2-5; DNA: TGCAGTCAGAGACTATTAGAGACCCAGTACTTC; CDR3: CSQRLLETQYF
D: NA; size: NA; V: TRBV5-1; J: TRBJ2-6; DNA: TGCGCCAGCAGCTCGACCGGACAGCTCTCTGGGGCCAACGTCCTGACTTTC; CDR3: CASSSTGQLSGANVLTF
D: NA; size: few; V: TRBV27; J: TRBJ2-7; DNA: TGTGCCAGCAGTACCCCTTACACCTACGAGCAGTACTTC; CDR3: CASSTPYTYEQYF
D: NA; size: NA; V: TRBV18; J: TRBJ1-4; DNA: TGTGCCAGCTCACCTTTTGCAGGGACATCGACTAATGAAAAACTGTTTTTT; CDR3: CASSPFAGTSTNEKLFF
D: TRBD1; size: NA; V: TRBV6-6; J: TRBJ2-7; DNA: TGTGCCAGCAGTTACCCGGGACAGGCCTCCTACGAGCAGTACTTC; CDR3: CASSYPGQASYEQYF
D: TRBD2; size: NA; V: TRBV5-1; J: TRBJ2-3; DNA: TGCGCCAGCAGCTTGGCCGGGGGACTAGCGGGAAGCACAGATACGCAGTATTTT; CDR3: CASSLAGGLAGSTDTQYF
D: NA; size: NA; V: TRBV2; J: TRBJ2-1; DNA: TGTGCCAGCATGCTCCGGGTCCCCTACAATGAGCAGTTCTTC; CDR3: CASMLRVPYNEQFF
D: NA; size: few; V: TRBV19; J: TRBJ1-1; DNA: TGTGCCAGTAGTATAGCTCAGGGGTTTGCTGAAGCTTTCTTT; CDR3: CASSIAQGFAEAFF
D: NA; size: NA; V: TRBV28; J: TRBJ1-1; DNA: TGTGCCAGCAGTCCCCCCAGGGAGAACACTGAAGCTTTCTTT; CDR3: CASSPPRENTEAFF
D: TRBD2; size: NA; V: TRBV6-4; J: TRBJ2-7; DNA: TGTGCCAGAGATAGCGGGAGATCCTACGAGCAGTACTTC; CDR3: CARDSGRSYEQYF
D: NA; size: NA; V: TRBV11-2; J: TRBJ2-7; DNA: TGTGCCAGCAGCCCAAGCAGCGGCCCCTATGAGCAGTACTTC; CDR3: CASSPSSGPYEQYF
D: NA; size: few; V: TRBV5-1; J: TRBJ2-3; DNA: TGCGCCAGCAGCTCTGGCAGGGGAACTCTCCATGTCACAGATACGCAGTATTTT; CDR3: CASSSGRGTLHVTDTQYF
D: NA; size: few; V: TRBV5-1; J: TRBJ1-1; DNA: TGCGCCAGCAGCTTTCAGGGGAACACTGAAGCTTTCTTT; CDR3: CASSFQGNTEAFF
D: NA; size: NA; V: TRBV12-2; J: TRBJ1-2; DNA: TGTGCAAGTCGCACCCTGACGGTGGCAGAGGTTTACTACACCTTC; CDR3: CASRTLTVAEVYYTF
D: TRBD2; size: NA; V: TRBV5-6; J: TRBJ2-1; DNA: TGTGCCAGCAGCTTGGAGGTGACTAGCGGGAGGGCTGCCTACAATGAGCAGTTCTTC; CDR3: CASSLEVTSGRAAYNEQFF
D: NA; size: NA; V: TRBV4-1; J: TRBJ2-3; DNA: TGCGCCAGCAGCCAAGAACCGGTAGATACGCAGTATTTT; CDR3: CASSQEPVDTQYF
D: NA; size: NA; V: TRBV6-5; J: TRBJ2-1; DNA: TGTGCCAGCAGTTACAGTGACAGTGGAAATGAGCAGTTCTTC; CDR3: CASSYSDSGNEQFF
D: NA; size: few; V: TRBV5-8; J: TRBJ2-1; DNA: TGTGCCAGCAGTCCCCGGGACTTATCCTACAATGAGCAGTTCTTC; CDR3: CASSPRDLSYNEQFF
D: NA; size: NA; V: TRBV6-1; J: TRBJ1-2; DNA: TGTGCCACCCTCCCGGGAGCGAGAGGCTATGGCTACACCTTC; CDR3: CATLPGARGYGYTF
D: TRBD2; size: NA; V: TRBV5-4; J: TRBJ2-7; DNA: TGTGCCAGCAGCTTGGAGGGAGGGCCCTACGAGCAGTACTTC; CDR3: CASSLEGGPYEQYF
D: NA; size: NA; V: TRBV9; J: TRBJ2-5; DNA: TGTGCCAGCAGCGCCGGACTTCCTAAGGAGACCCAGTACTTC; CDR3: CASSAGLPKETQYF
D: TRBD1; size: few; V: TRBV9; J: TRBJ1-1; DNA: TGTGCCAGCAGCGTTGCGACAGGGGACACTGAAGCTTTCTTT; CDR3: CASSVATGDTEAFF
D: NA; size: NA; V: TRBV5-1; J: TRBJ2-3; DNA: TGCGCCAGCAGCTTGGCCCCTTCTGGCACAGATACGCAGTATTTT; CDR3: CASSLAPSGTDTQYF
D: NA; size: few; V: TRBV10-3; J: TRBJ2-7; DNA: TGTGCCATCAGCCTGGACTATTACGAGCAGTACTTC; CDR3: CAISLDYYEQYF
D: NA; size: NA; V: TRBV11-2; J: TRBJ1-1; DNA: TGTGCCAGCAGCTACGCAGGGGTGAACACTGAAGCTTTCTTT; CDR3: CASSYAGVNTEAFF
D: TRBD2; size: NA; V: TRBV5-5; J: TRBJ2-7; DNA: TGTGCCAGCAGCGGGGAGGGACTAGCGGGAGGTCCCGAGCAGTACTTC; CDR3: CASSGEGLAGGPEQYF
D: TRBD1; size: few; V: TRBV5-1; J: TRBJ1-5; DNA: TGCGCCAGCAGCGCGGACAGGGGAGGGCAGCCCCAGCATTTT; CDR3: CASSADRGGQPQHF